One T cell receptor beta chain is described in this entry. The data belong to a study of shared clonotypes between healthy human individuals. TCRdb's table, derived via immunoSEQ multiplex PCR, lists solely in-frame clones and lacks some. Here the sample spans roughly 2.1 million clones, roughly 91% being singletons. Germline trimming cut 8 bases from V and 7 bases from J; bases unmatched to any gene: 7. Germline V gives CDR1 GTSNPN, CDR2 SVGIG (reference sequence). The length of the CDR3 is 12 residues. Selected positively for CCR7 and CD45RO-negative, naive CD8 cells excluded terminally differentiated effector memory CD45RA+ cells.

This TCR was sampled from a man younger than 35 in good health. Some clones in this sample may be carry-over from other donors' samples. The sample was naive CD8+ T cells from PBMCs. V is TRBV30 and J is TRBJ1-4; 7 nucleotides line up with TRBD1. CDR3 coding DNA: TGTGCCACCGACAGGGTGGGTGAAAAACTGTTTTTT. Translating it yields CATDRVGEKLFF.